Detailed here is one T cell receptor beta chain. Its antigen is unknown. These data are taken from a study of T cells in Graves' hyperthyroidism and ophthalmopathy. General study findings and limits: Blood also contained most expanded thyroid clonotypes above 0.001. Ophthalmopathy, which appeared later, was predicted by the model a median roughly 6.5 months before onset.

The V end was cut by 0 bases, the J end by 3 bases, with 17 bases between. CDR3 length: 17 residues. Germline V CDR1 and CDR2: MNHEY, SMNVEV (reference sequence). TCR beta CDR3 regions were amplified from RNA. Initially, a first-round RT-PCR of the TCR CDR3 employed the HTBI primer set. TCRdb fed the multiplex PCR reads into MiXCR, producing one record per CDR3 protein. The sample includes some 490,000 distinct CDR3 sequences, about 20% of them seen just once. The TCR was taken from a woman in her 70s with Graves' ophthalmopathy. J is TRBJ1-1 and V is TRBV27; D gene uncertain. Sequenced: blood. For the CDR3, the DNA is TGTGCCAGCAGTTTATCGCCGGGGTGGTCGCGGGACACTGAAGCTTTCTTT. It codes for CASSLSPGWSRDTEAFF.